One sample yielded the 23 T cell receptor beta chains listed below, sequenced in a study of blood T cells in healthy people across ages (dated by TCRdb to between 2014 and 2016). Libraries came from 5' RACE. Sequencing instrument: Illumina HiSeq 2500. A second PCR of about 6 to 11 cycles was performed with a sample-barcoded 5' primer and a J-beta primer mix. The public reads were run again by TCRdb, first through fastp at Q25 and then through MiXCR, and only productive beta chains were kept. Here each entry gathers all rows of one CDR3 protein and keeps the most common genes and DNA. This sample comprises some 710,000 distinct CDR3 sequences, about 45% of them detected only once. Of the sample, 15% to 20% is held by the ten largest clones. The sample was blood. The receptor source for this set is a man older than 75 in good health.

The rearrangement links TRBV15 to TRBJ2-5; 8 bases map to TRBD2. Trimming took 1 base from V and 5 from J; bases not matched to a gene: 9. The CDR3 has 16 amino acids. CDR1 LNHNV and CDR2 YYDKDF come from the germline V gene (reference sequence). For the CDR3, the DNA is TGTGCCACCAGCAGAGCAGGGACTAGAGATGTGGAGACCCAGTACTTC. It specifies CATSRAGTRDVETQYF.

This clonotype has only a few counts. CDR3 nucleotide sequence: TGTGCCAGCAGCTCTCCGGGACGACAGAGCACGCAGTATTTT. Translated, it gives CASSSPGRQSTQYF. The chain joins TRBV7-9 to TRBJ2-3; D is tentatively TRBD1 or TRBD2 (5 bases each). Trimming shortened V by 4 bases and J by 9 bases, and 17 bases separated the two germline ends. The CDR3 spans 14 residues. The germline V gene has CDR1 SEHNR and CDR2 FQNEAQ (reference sequence).

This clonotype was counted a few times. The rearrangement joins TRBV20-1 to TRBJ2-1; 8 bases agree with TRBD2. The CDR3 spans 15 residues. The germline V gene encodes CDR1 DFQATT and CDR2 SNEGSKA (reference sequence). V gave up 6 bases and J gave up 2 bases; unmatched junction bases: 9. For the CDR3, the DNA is TGCAGTGCCCCCCGTGCGGGAGGACCCTACAATGAGCAGTTCTTC. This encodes CSAPRAGGPYNEQFF.

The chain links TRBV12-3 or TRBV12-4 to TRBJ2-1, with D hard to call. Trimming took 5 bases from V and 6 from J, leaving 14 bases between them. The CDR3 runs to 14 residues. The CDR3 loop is CASSPGPVSNEQFF. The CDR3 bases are TGTGCCAGCAGTCCCGGACCAGTCTCCAATGAGCAGTTCTTC.

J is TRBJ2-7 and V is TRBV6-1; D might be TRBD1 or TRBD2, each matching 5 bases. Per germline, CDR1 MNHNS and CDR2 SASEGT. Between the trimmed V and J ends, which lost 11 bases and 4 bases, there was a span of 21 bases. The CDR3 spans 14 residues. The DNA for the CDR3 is TGTGCCTCGGCCCCGGGGACCGAGGGGTACGAGCAGTACTTC. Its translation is CASAPGTEGYEQYF.

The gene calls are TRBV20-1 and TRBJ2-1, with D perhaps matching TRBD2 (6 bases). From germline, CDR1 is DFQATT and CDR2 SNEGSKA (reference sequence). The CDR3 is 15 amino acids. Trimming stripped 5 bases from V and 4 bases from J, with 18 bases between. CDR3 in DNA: TGCAGTGCTCCGCCCGGGGACTCTCCTTACAATGAGCAGTTCTTC. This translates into CSAPPGDSPYNEQFF.

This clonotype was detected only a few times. For the CDR3, the DNA is TGTGCCAGCAGCTTATGGACTAGCTCAGATACGCAGTATTTT. Translated: CASSLWTSSDTQYF. V and J are TRBV11-2 and TRBJ2-3; TRBD2 matches 8 bases. V shed 2 bases and J 4 bases; nucleotides not matched to a gene: 2. The germline V gene encodes CDR1 SGHAT and CDR2 FQNNGV. This CDR3 has 14 residues.

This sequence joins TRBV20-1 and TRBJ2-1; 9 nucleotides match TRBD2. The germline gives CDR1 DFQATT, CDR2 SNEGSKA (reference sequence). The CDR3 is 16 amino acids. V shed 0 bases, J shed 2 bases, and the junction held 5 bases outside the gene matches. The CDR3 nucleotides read TGCAGTGCTAGAGATTTTAGCGGGAGTACCTACAATGAGCAGTTCTTC. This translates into CSARDFSGSTYNEQFF.

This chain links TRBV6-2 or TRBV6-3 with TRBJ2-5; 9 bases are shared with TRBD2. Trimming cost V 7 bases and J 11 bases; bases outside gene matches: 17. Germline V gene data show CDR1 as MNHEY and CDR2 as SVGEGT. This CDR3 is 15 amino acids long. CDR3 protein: CASKSPGGRDNEQYF. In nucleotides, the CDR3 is TGTGCCAGCAAGTCCCCTGGCGGGAGGGACAATGAGCAGTACTTC.

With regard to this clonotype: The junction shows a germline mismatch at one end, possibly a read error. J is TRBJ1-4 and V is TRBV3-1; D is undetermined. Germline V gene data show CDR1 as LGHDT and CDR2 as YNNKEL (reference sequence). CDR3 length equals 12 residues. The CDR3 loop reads CACSQDREKLFF. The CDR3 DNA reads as TGTGCCTGCAGCCAAGATCGTGAAAAACTGTTTTTT.

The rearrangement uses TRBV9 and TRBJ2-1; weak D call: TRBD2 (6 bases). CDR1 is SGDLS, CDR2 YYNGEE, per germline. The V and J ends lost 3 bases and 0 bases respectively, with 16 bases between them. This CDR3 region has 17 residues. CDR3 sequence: CASSGRGRTSSYNEQFF. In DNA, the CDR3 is TGTGCCAGCAGCGGGCGGGGACGGACCAGCTCCTACAATGAGCAGTTCTTC.

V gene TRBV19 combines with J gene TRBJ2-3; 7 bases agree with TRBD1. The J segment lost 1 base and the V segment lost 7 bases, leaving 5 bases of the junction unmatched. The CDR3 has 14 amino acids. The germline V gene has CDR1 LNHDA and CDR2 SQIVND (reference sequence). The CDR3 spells CASIQGQGTDTQYF. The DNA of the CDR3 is TGTGCCAGTATTCAAGGACAGGGCACAGATACGCAGTATTTT.

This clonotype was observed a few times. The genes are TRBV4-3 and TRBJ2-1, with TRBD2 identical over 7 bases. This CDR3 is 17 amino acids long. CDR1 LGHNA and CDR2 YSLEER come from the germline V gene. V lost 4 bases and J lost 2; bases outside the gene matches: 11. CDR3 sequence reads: CASSPTSGGSAYNEQFF. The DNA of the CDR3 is TGCGCCAGCAGCCCAACGTCTGGCGGGAGTGCCTACAATGAGCAGTTCTTC.

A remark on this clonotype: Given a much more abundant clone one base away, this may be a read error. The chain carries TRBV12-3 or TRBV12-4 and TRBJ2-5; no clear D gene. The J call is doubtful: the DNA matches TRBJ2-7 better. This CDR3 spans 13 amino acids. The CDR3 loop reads CAISLSRRNEQYF. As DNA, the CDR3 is TGTGCCATCAGTTTATCTAGAAGGAACGAGCAGTACTTC.

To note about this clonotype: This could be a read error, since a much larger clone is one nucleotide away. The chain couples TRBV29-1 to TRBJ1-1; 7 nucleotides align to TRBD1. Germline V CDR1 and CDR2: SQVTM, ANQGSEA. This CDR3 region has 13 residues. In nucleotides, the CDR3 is TGCAGCGGAATTACAGGGGTCGCCACTAAAGCTTTCTTT. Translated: CSGITGVATKAFF.

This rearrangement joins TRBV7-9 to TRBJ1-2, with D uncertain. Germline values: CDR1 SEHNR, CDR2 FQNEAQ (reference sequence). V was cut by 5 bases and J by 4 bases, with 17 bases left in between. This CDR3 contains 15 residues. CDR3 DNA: TGTGCCAGCAGCCCGACCCCGCCAACCGTCTATGGCTACACCTTC. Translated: CASSPTPPTVYGYTF.

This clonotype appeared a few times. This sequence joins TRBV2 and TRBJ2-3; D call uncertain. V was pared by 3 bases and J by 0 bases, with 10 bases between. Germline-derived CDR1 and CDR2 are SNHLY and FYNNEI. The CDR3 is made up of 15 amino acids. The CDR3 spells CASSDTSESTDTQYF. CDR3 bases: TGTGCCAGCAGTGATACCAGCGAGAGCACAGATACGCAGTATTTT.

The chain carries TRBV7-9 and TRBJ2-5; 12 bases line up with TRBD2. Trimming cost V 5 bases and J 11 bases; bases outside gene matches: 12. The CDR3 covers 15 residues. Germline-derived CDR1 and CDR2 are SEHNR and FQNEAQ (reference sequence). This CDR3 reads CASSLLAGGINEQYF. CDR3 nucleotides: TGTGCCAGCAGCCTACTAGCGGGAGGTATAAATGAGCAGTACTTC.

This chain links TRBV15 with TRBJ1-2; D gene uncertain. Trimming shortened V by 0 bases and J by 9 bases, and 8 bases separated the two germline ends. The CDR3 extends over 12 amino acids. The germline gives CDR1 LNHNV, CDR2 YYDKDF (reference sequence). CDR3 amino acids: CATSREIGSYTF. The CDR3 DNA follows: TGTGCCACCAGCAGAGAGATAGGGAGCTACACCTTC.

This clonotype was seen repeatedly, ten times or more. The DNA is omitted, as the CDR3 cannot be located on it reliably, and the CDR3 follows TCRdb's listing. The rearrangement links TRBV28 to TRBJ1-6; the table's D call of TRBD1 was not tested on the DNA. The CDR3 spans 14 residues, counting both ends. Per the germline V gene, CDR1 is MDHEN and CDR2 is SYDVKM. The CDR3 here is CASSSSPRNSPLHF.

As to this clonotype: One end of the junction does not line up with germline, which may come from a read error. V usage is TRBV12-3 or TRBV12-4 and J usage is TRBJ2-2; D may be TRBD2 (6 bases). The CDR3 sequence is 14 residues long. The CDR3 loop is CASSPILGTGGLFF. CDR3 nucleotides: TGTGCCAGCAGTCCCATCCTGGGCACCGGGGGGCTGTTTTTT.

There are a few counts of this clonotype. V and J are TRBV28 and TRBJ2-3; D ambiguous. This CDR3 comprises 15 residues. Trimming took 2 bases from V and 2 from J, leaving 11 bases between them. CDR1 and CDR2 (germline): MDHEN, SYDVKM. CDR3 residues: CASSLIIVSTDTQYF. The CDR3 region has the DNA TGTGCCAGCAGTTTAATAATTGTCTCCACAGATACGCAGTATTTT.

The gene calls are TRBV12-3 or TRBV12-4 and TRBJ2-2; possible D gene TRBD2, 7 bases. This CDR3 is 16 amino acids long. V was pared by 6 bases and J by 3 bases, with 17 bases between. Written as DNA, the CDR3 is TGTGCCAGCAGCGCGGGGGCCCGGCGATACACCGGGGAGCTGTTTTTT. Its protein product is CASSAGARRYTGELFF.